This TCR beta chain derives from a study of cytomegalovirus exposure and HLA in healthy donors. Profiling relied on immunoSEQ multiplex PCR, and the TCRdb table lists in-frame clones only, not all of them. This table has 150,000 to 200,000 clones, 85% appearing once. The V segment lost 7 bases and the J segment 2 bases; nucleotides outside the gene matches: 3. CDR1 is MNHNS and CDR2 is SASEGT in the germline V gene. The CDR3 spans 13 residues. The TCR comes from a young man in good health and CMV-seropositive. The material sequenced was PBMCs. This chain connects TRBV6-1 to TRBJ2-3, with 7 bases identical to TRBD2. The CDR3 loop reads CASTGTTTDTQYF. The DNA of the CDR3 is TGTGCCAGCACCGGGACTACCACAGATACGCAGTATTTT.